The T cell receptor beta chain described here comes from a study of T cell responses to AZD1222 COVID-19 vaccine. TCRdb's copy holds only in-frame clones and misses some; the assay was immunoSEQ multiplex PCR. The sample records roughly 150,000 clones, 87% being singletons. The sequence was obtained from an adult who received the AZD1222 COVID-19 vaccine. Specimen: peripheral blood, collected 28 days after the second AZD1222 dose.

CDR3 loop: CATSRGQGDEQYF. The CDR3 region has the DNA TGTGCCACCAGTCGTGGACAGGGCGACGAGCAGTACTTC. This chain connects TRBV24-1 to TRBJ2-7; 8 nucleotides agree with TRBD1. The CDR3 totals 13 residues. The V gene end was trimmed by 6 bases and the J gene end by 5 bases; junction bases not matched to a gene: 5. CDR1 is KGHDR, CDR2 SFDVKD, per germline.